The clone carrying this T cell receptor beta chain has more than one count but fewer than ten. The CDR3 is 15 amino acids. Germline CDR1 and CDR2: SGHVS and FQNEAQ. The V and J ends lost 8 bases and 0 bases respectively, with 16 bases between them. The data are from a study of CD8 T cells in ankylosing spondylitis. TCRdb re-called the 5' RACE reads with MiXCR, one entry per CDR3 protein. The sample has about 260,000 distinct CDR3 sequences, about 20% seen once. Sequencing input: blood, either unsorted or a sorted T cell fraction (not recorded which). The chain couples TRBV7-8 to TRBJ1-2; D possibly corresponds to TRBD1 (6 bases). The clonotype originates from a male donor with ankylosing spondylitis or in good health (not recorded which). Here the CDR3 DNA reads TGTGCCAGCGGGCCCTCGAGGACAGCTAACTATGGCTACACCTTC. This encodes CASGPSRTANYGYTF.